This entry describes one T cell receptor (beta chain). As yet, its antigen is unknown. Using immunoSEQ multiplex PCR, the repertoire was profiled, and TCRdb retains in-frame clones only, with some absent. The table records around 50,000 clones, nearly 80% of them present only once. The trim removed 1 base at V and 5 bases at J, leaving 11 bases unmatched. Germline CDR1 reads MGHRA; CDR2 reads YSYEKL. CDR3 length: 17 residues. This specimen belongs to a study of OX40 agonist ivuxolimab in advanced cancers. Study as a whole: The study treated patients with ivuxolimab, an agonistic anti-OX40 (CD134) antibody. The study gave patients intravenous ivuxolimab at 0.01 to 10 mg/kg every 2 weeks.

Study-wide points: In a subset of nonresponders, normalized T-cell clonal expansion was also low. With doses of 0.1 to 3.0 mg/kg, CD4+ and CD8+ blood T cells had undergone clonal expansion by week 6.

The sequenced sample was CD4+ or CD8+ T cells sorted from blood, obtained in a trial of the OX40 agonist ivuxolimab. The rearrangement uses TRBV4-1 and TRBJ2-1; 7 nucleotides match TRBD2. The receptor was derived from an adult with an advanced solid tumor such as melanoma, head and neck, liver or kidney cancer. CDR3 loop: CASSQGIGLGMNNEQFF. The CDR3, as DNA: TGCGCCAGCAGCCAAGGAATCGGACTAGGAATGAACAATGAGCAGTTCTTC.